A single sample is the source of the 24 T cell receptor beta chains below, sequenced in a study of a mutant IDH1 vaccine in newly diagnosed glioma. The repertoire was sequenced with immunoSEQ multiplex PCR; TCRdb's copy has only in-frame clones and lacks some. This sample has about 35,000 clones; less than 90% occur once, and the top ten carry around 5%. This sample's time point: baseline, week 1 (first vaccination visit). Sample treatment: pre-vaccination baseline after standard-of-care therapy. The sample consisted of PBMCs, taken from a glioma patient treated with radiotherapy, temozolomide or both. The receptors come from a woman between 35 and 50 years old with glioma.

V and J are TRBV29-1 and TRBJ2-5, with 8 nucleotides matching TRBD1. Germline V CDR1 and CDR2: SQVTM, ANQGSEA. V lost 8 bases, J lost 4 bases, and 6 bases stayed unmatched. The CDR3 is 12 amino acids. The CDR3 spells CSFDRGSETQYF. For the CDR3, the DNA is TGCAGCTTCGACAGGGGTTCAGAGACCCAGTACTTC. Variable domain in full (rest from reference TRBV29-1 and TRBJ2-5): SAVISQKPSRDICQRGTSLTIQCQVDSQVTMMFWYRQQPGQSLTLIATANQGSEATYESGFVIDKFPISRPNLTFSTLTVSNMSPEDSSIYLCSFDRGSETQYFGPGTRLLVL.

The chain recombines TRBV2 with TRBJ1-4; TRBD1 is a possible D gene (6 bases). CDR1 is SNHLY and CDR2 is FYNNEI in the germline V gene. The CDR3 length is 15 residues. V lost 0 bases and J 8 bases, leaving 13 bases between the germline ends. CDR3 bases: TGTGCCAGCAGTGAAGCGCGACAGGCGGGGGAAAAACTGTTTTTT. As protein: CASSEARQAGEKLFF. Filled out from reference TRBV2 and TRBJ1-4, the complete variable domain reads EPEVTQTPSHQVTQMGQEVILRCVPISNHLYFYWYRQILGQKVEFLVSFYNNEISEKSEIFDDQFSVERPDGSNFTLKIRSTKLEDSAMYFCASSEARQAGEKLFFGSGTQLSVL.

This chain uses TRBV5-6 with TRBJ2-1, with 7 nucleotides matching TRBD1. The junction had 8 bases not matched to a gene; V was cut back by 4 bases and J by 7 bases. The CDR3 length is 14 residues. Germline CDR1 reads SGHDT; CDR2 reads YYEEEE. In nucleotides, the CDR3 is TGTGCCAGCAGCGCACCCACAGGGGTGAATGAGCAGTTCTTC. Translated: CASSAPTGVNEQFF.

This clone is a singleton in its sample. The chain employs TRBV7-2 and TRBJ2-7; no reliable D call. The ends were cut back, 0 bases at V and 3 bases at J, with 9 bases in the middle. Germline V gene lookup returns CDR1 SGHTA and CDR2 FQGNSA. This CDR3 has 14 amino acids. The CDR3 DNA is TGTGCCAGCAGCTTAGCTCCCCCACGCTACGAGCAGTACTTC. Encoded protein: CASSLAPPRYEQYF.

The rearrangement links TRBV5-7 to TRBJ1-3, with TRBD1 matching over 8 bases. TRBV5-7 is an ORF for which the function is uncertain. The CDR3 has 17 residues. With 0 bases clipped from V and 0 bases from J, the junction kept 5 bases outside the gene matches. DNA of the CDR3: TGTGCCAGCAGCTTGGACCGACAGGGGACCTCTGGAAACACCATATATTTT. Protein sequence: CASSLDRQGTSGNTIYF.

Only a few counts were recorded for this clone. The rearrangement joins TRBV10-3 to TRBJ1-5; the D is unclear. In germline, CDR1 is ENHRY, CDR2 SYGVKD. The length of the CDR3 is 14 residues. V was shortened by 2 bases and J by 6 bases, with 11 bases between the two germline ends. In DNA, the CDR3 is TGTGCCATCAGTGAGAACGGAGCGACTCAGCCCCAGCATTTT. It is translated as CAISENGATQPQHF.

The CDR3 DNA is TGTGCCAGCAGTGGGCTCGTGACAGGCTGGGACACTGAAGCTTTCTTT. It is translated as CASSGLVTGWDTEAFF. The chain combines TRBV2 with TRBJ1-1, with a weak D call TRBD1 (6 bases). Trimming left V 4 bases short and J 3 bases short, with 18 bases between. CDR1 SNHLY and CDR2 FYNNEI come from the germline V gene. This CDR3 has 16 residues.

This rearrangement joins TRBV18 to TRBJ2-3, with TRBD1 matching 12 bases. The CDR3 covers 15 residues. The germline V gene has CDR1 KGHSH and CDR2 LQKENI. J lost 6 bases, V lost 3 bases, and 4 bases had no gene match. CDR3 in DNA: TGTGCCAGCTCACCGGGACAGGGGGCAGGGGATACGCAGTATTTT. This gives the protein CASSPGQGAGDTQYF.

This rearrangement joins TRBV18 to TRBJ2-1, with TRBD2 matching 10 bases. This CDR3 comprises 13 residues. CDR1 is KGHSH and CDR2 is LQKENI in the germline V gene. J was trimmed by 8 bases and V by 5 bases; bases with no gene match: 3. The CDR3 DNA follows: TGTGCCAGCTCATCCGGGACTAGCGATGAGCAGTTCTTC. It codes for CASSSGTSDEQFF.

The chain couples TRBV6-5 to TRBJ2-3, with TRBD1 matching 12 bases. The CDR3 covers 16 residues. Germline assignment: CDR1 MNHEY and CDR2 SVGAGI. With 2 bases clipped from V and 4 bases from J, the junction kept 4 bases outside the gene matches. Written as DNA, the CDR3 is TGTGCCAGCAGTTACACGGGACAGGGGGCGTCAGATACGCAGTATTTT. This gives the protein CASSYTGQGASDTQYF.

The CDR3: CASSFWTGKSYEQYF. Here the CDR3 DNA reads TGTGCCAGCAGCTTCTGGACAGGGAAATCCTACGAGCAGTACTTC. The chain joins TRBV5-7 to TRBJ2-7, with 8 nucleotides matching TRBD1. TRBV5-7 is an open reading frame, and its role is uncertain. J lost 1 base, V lost 2 bases, and 5 bases had no gene match. This CDR3 is built from 15 residues.

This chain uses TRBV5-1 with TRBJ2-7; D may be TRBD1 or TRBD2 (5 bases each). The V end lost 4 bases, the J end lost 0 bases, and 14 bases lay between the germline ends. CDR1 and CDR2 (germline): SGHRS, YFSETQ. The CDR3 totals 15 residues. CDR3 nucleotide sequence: TGCGCCAGCAGCCCTTATGGGGGTCCCTCCTACGAGCAGTACTTC. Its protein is CASSPYGGPSYEQYF.

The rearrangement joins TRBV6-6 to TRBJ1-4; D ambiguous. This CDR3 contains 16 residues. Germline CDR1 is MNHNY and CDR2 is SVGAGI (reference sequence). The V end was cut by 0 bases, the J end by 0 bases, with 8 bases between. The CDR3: CASSYSNGATNEKLFF. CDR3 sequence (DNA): TGTGCCAGCAGTTACTCAAACGGAGCAACTAATGAAAAACTGTTTTTT.

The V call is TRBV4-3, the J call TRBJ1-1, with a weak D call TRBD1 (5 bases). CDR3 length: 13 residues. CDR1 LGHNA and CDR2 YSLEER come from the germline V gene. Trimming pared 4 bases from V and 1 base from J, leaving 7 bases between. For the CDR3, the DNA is TGCGCCAGCAGCCTTCAGGGGAACACTGAAGCTTTCTTT. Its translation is CASSLQGNTEAFF.

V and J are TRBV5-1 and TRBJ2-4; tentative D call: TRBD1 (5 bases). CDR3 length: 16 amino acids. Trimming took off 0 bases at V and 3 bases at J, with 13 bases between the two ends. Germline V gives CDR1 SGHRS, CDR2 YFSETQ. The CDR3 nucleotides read TGCGCCAGCAGCTTGGCCCCAGGGAATGACAAAAACATTCAGTACTTC. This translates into CASSLAPGNDKNIQYF.

CDR3 in amino acids: CASSLQTGRRNTIYF. For the CDR3, the DNA is TGTGCCAGCAGCTTACAGACAGGGAGAAGAAACACCATATATTTT. The rearrangement links TRBV13 to TRBJ1-3, with TRBD1 matching 7 bases. The CDR3 contains 15 residues. After removal of 2 bases from V and 5 bases from J, the junction contained 6 bases not matched to a gene. The germline CDR1 and CDR2 sequences are PRHDT and FYEKMQ (reference sequence).

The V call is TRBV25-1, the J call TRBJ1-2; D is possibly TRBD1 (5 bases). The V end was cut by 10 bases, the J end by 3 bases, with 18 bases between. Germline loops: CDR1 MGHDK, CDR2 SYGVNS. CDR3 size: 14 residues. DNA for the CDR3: TGTGCCACCTCAGAGGTCGGCAGGGACTATGGCTACACCTTC. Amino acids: CATSEVGRDYGYTF.

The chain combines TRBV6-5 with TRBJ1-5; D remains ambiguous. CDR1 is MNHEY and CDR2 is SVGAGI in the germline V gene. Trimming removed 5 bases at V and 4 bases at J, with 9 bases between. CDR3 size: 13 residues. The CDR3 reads CASSRRENQPQHF. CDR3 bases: TGTGCCAGCAGTCGTAGGGAGAATCAGCCCCAGCATTTT.

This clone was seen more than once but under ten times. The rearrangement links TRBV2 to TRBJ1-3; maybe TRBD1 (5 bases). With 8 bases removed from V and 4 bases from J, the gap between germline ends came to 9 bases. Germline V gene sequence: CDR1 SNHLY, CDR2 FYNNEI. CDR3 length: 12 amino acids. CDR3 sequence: CASGDSGNTIYF. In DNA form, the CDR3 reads TGTGCCAGCGGCGACAGCGGAAACACCATATATTTT.

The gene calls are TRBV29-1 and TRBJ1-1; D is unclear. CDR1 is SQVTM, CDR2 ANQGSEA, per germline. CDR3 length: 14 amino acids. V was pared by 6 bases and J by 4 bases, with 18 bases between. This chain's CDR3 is CSVEFPPGSTEAFF. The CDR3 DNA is TGCAGCGTCGAATTCCCACCAGGAAGCACTGAAGCTTTCTTT. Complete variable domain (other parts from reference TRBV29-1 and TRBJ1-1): SAVISQKPSRDICQRGTSLTIQCQVDSQVTMMFWYRQQPGQSLTLIATANQGSEATYESGFVIDKFPISRPNLTFSTLTVSNMSPEDSSIYLCSVEFPPGSTEAFFGQGTRLTVV.

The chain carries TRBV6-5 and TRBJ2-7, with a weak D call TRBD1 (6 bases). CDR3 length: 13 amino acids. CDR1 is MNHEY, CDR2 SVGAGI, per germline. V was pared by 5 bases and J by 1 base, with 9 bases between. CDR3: CASSGDRSYEQYF. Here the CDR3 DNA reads TGTGCCAGCAGTGGAGACAGGTCCTACGAGCAGTACTTC.

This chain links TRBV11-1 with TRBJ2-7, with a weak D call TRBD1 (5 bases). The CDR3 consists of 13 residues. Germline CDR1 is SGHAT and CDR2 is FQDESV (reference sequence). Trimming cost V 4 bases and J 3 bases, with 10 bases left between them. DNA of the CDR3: TGTGCCAGCAGCTATGGACACCACTACGAGCAGTACTTC. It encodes CASSYGHHYEQYF.

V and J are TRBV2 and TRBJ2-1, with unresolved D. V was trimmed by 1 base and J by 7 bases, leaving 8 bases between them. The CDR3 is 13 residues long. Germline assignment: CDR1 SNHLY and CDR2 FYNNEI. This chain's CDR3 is CASSEELRNEQFF. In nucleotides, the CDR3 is TGTGCCAGCAGTGAAGAACTGAGGAATGAGCAGTTCTTC.

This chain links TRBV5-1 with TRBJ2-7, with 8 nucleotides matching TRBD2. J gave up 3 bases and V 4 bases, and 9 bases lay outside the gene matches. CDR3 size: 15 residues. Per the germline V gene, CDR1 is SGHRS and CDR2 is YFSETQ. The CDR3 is CASSPGPGLGYEQYF. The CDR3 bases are TGCGCCAGCAGCCCTGGGCCGGGACTAGGCTACGAGCAGTACTTC.